Presented here are 3 T cell receptor beta chains from one specimen sequenced in a study of radiation and T cells in renal cell carcinoma. Time point in this sample: blood 4 weeks post-SBRT, at nephrectomy. Treatment reported: 15 Gy SBRT to primary tumor, nephrectomy 4 weeks later. Using immunoSEQ multiplex PCR, the repertoire was profiled, and TCRdb retains in-frame clones only, with some absent. The sample records roughly 80,000 clones, approximately 87% being singletons. Sequences were derived from blood, sampled from a patient whose treatment included radiotherapy and nephrectomy. These receptor sequences come from a woman aged 55 to 70 with renal cell carcinoma.

The chain combines TRBV28 with TRBJ1-1; D is possibly TRBD1 (5 bases). The length of the CDR3 is 13 residues. Germline V gene lookup returns CDR1 MDHEN and CDR2 SYDVKM. Deletions cut 6 bases from V and 0 bases from J, with 8 bases between. CDR3 DNA: TGTGCCAGCAGCCCGACAGTGAACACTGAAGCTTTCTTT. As protein: CASSPTVNTEAFF.

The V and J genes are TRBV28 and TRBJ1-4; D is unclear. Trimming stripped 1 base from V and 7 bases from J, with 10 bases between. There are 14 residues in the CDR3. Germline CDR1 and CDR2: MDHEN and SYDVKM. The DNA for the CDR3 is TGTGCCAGCAGTTTATCTTTCCGCGGTGAAAAACTGTTTTTT. It yields the protein CASSLSFRGEKLFF.

The rearrangement uses TRBV5-4 and TRBJ2-5; D might be TRBD1 (6 bases). Germline V gene lookup returns CDR1 SGHNT and CDR2 YYREEE (reference sequence). Trimming stripped 2 bases from V and 5 bases from J, with 13 bases between. This CDR3 has 14 amino acids. In nucleotides, the CDR3 is TGTGCCAGCAGCTTCGACAGGTCGTCGGAGACCCAGTACTTC. It specifies CASSFDRSSETQYF. Drawing the rest from reference TRBV5-4 and TRBJ2-5, the complete variable domain is ETGVTQSPTHLIKTRGQQVTLRCSSQSGHNTVSWYQQALGQGPQFIFQYYREEENGRGNFPPRFSGLQFPNYSSELNVNALELDDSALYLCASSFDRSSETQYFGPGTRLLVL.